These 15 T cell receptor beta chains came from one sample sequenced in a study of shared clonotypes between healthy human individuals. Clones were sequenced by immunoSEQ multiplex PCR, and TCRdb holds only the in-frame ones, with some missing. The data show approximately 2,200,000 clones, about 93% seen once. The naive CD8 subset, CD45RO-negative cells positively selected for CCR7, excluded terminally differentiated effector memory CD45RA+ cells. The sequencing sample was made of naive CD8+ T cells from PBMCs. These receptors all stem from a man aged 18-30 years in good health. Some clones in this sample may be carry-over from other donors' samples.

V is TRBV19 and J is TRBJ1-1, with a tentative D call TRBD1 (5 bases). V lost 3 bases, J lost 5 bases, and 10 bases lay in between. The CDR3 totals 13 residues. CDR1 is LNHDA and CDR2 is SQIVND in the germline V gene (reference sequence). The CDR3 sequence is CASSMLGVTEAFF. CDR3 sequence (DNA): TGTGCCAGTAGTATGCTGGGGGTGACTGAAGCTTTCTTT.

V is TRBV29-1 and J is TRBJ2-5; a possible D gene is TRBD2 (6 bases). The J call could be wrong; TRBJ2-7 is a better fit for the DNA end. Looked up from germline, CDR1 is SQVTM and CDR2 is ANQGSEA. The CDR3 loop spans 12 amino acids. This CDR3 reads CSVVEGTYEQYF. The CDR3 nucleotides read TGCAGCGTTGTGGAGGGAACCTACGAGCAGTACTTC.

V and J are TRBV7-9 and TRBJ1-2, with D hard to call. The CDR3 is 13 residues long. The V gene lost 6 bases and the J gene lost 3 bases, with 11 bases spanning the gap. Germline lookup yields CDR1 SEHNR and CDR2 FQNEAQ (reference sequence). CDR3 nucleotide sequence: TGTGCCAGCAGTGGGAGGGATGACTATGGCTACACCTTC. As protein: CASSGRDDYGYTF.

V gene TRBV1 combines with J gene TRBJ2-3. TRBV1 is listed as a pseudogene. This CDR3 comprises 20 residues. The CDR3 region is CTSSQDSNTREFPSTDTQYF. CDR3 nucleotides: TGCACCAGCAGCCAAGACTCCAATACCAGGGAGTTCCCTAGCACAGATACGCAGTATTTT.

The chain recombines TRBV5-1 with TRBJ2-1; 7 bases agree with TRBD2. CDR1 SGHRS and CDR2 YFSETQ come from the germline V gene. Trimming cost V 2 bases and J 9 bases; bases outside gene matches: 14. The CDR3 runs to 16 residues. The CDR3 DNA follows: TGCGCCAGCAGCTTATATAGCGGGCCTACATGGGGTGAGCAGTTCTTC. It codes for CASSLYSGPTWGEQFF.

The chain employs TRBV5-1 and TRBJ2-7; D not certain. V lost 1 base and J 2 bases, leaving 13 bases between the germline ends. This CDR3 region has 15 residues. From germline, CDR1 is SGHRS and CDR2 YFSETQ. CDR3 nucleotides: TGCGCCAGCAGCTTGTTGTTCGGGCTCGCCTACGAGCAGTACTTC. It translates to CASSLLFGLAYEQYF.

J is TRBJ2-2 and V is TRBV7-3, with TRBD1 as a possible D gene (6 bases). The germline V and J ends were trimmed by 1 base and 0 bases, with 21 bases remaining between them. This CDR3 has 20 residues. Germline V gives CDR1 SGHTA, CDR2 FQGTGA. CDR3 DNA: TGTGCCAGCAGCTTAAAAGCAGGGGCCGTCCTCCCTGCGAACACCGGGGAGCTGTTTTTT. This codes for CASSLKAGAVLPANTGELFF.

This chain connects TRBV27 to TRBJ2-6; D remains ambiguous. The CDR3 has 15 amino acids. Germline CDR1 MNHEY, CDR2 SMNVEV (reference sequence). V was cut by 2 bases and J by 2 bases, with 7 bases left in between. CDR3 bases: TGTGCCAGCAGTTTAAGGGTTCCTGGGGCCAACGTCCTGACTTTC. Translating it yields CASSLRVPGANVLTF.

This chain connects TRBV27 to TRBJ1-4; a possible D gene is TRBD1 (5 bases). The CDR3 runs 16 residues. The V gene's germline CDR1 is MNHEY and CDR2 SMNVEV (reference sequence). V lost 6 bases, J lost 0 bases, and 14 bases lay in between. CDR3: CASRLTGGATNEKLFF. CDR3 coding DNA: TGTGCCAGCAGGCTCACAGGCGGGGCAACTAATGAAAAACTGTTTTTT.

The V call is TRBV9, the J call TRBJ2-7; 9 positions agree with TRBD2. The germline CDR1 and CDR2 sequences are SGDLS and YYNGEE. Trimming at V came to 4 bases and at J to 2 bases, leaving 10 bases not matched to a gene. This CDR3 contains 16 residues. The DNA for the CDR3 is TGTGCCAGCAGCTCCTCGCCAGCGGGAGGACCCTACGAGCAGTACTTC. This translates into CASSSSPAGGPYEQYF. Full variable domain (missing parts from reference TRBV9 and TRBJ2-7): DSGVTQTPKHLITATGQRVTLRCSPRSGDLSVYWYQQSLDQGLQFLIQYYNGEERAKGNILERFSAQQFPDLHSELNLSSLELGDSALYFCASSSSPAGGPYEQYFGPGTRLTVT.

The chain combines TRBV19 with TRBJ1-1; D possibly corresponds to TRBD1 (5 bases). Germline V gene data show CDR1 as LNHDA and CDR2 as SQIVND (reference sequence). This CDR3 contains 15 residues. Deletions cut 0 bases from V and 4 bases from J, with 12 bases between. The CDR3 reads CASSIDLGTGTEAFF. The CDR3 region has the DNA TGTGCCAGTAGTATAGACCTTGGGACCGGCACTGAAGCTTTCTTT.

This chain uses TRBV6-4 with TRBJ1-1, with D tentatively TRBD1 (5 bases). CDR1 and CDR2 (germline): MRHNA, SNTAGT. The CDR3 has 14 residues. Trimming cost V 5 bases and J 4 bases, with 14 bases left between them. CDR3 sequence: CASSPTGGPTEAFF. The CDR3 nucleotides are TGTGCCAGCAGTCCAACAGGTGGGCCCACTGAAGCTTTCTTT.

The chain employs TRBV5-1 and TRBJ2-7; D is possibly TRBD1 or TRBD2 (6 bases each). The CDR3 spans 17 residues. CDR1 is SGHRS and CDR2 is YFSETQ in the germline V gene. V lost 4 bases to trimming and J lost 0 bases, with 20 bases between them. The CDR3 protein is CASSALTGGTDSYEQYF. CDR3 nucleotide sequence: TGCGCCAGCAGCGCACTGACAGGAGGGACCGACTCCTACGAGCAGTACTTC.

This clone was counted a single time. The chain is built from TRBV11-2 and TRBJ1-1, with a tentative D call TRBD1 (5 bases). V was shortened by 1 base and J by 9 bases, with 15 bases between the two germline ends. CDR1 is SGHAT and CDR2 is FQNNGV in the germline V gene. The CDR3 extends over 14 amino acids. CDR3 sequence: CASSLGGMGVQAFF. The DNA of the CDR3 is TGTGCCAGCAGCTTAGGGGGAATGGGGGTTCAAGCTTTCTTT.

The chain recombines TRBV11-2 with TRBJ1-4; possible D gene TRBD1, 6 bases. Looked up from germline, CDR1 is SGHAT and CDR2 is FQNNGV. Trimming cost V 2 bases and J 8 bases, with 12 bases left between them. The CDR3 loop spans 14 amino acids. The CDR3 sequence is CASSLTGQMEKLFF. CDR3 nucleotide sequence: TGTGCCAGCAGCTTAACAGGGCAGATGGAAAAACTGTTTTTT.